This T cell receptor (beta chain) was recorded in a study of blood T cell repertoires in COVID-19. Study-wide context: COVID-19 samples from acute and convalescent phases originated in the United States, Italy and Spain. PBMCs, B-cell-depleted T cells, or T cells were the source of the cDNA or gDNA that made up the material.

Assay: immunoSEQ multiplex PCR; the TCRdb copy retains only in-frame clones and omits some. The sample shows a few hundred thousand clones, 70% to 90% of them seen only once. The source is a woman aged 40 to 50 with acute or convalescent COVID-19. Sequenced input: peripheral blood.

CDR3 DNA: TGCGCCAGCAGCTCCTCTGGGGCCAGGCATAATTCACCCCTCCACTTT. This codes for CASSSSGARHNSPLHF. The J gene is TRBJ1-6, the V gene TRBV5-1, with a tentative D call TRBD1 (5 bases). The CDR3 has 16 amino acids. Germline loops: CDR1 SGHRS, CDR2 YFSETQ. V lost 3 bases and J 5 bases, leaving 15 bases between the germline ends.